These 16 T cell receptor beta chains were all obtained from the same sample, sequenced in a study of tumor-infiltrating lymphocytes in oesophageal squamous cell carcinoma. TCRdb recomputed calls from the PCR reads with MiXCR, one row per CDR3 protein. The repertoire holds about 9,600 distinct CDR3 sequences, with about 55% as singletons. The sequenced sample consisted of esophageal tumor tissue. Receptor source: a male donor with esophageal squamous cell carcinoma.

This clonotype was seen more than once but under ten times. This chain links TRBV10-1 with TRBJ2-3; no clear D gene. Matching the DNA end better, TRBJ1-1 makes the J call doubtful. CDR3 size: 12 residues. CDR1 is WNHNN and CDR2 is SYGVQD in the germline V gene (reference sequence). CDR3 in DNA: TGCGCCAGCAGTCGGGAAAACACTGAAGCTTTCTTT. Its protein is CASSRENTEAFF.

V and J are TRBV7-4 and TRBJ2-7, with 11 bases fitting TRBD2. The CDR3 sequence is 13 residues long. From germline, CDR1 is SGHVT and CDR2 SQSDAQ. The V gene end was trimmed by 1 base and the J gene end by 11 bases; junction bases not matched to a gene: 4. This CDR3 reads CASSLVPLAGEYF. CDR3 nucleotides: TGTGCCAGCAGCTTAGTTCCACTAGCGGGAGAGTACTTC.

Only a few counts were recorded for this clonotype. The chain links TRBV7-9 to TRBJ1-2; D is perhaps TRBD1 (6 bases). CDR1 SEHNR and CDR2 FQNEAQ come from the germline V gene (reference sequence). V dropped 1 base and J dropped 0 bases, with 6 bases sitting between them. The CDR3 loop spans 14 amino acids. The CDR3, as DNA: TGTGCCAGCAGCTTAGGGACAGCTAACTATGGCTACACCTTC. It codes for CASSLGTANYGYTF.

The chain links TRBV27 to TRBJ2-3; 7 bases fit TRBD1. The J call may be wrong; the DNA end is better matched by TRBJ2-7. This CDR3 contains 14 residues. Germline loops: CDR1 MNHEY, CDR2 SMNVEV (reference sequence). The CDR3 nucleotides are TGTGCCACCTCCTCCGGGACAGTCACCTACGAGCAGTACTTC. Its protein product is CATSSGTVTYEQYF.

The chain is built from TRBV7-2 and TRBJ2-7; 8 nucleotides line up with TRBD1. This CDR3 is 16 amino acids long. With 5 bases clipped from V and 4 bases from J, the junction kept 13 bases outside the gene matches. In germline, CDR1 is SGHTA, CDR2 FQGNSA. Here the CDR3 DNA reads TGTGCCAGCAGCCATGATGGGGCAGGGGGCAGGTACGAGCAGTACTTC. Translated: CASSHDGAGGRYEQYF.

The chain recombines TRBV7-8 with TRBJ1-1; D gene unclear. CDR1 and CDR2 (germline): SGHVS, FQNEAQ. The CDR3 has 14 residues. The V end lost 2 bases, the J end lost 3 bases, and 10 bases lay between the germline ends. The CDR3 sequence: CASSLNRADTEAFF. DNA of the CDR3: TGTGCCAGCAGCTTAAACCGCGCGGACACTGAAGCTTTCTTT.

This clonotype was recorded at least ten times. The chain joins TRBV28 to TRBJ2-5; TRBD2 agrees at 8 bases. Germline V gene lookup returns CDR1 MDHEN and CDR2 SYDVKM. The CDR3 runs 15 residues. V was clipped by 3 bases and J by 11 bases; unmatched bases: 14. The CDR3 coding sequence is TGTGCCAGCAGTTTCTCGGGGGGGCCTTACCCGGAGCAGTACTTC. It specifies CASSFSGGPYPEQYF. Based on the CDR3 plus reference TRBV28 and TRBJ2-5, the full variable domain is DVKVTQSSRYLVKRTGEKVFLECVQDMDHENMFWYRQDPGLGLRLIYFSYDVKMKEKGDIPEGYSVSREKKERFSLILESASTNQTSMYLCASSFSGGPYPEQYFGPGTRLLVL.

Many counts were recorded for this clonotype. This chain uses TRBV11-3 with TRBJ1-6, with TRBD1 as a possible D gene (6 bases). The CDR3 extends over 15 amino acids. Germline CDR1 SGHNT, CDR2 YENEEA. The V end lost 5 bases, the J end lost 5 bases, and 13 bases lay between the germline ends. The CDR3 here is CASSPGDLDNSPLHF. CDR3 nucleotide sequence: TGTGCCAGCAGCCCAGGGGACCTGGATAATTCACCCCTCCACTTT. Drawing the rest from reference TRBV11-3 and TRBJ1-6, the complete variable domain is EAGVVQSPRYKIIEKKQPVAFWCNPISGHNTLYWYLQNLGQGPELLIRYENEEAVDDSQLPKDRFSAERLKGVDSTLKIQPAELGDSAVYLCASSPGDLDNSPLHFGNGTRLTVT.

The chain employs TRBV7-2 and TRBJ2-4, with 16 positions matching TRBD2. The DNA end is a closer match to TRBJ2-7, so the J assignment may be wrong. The germline V gene encodes CDR1 SGHTA and CDR2 FQGNSA. The CDR3 is made up of 15 amino acids. The CDR3 nucleotides read TGTGCCAGCAGCTGGGGACTAGCGGGAGGGTACGAGCAGTACTTC. It specifies CASSWGLAGGYEQYF.

This clonotype appeared many times. The chain employs TRBV7-9 and TRBJ2-5, with TRBD2 as a possible D gene (7 bases). V lost 1 base, J lost 5 bases, and 17 bases lay in between. Germline V gene lookup returns CDR1 SEHNR and CDR2 FQNEAQ (reference sequence). The CDR3 sequence is 16 residues long. The CDR3 DNA follows: TGTGCCAGCAGCTTAGGCGTAGGGGGGGGTCGGGAGACCCAGTACTTC. Amino acids: CASSLGVGGGRETQYF. Looking up the rest from reference TRBV7-9 and TRBJ2-5 gives the full variable domain: DTGVSQNPRHKITKRGQNVTFRCDPISEHNRLYWYRQTLGQGPEFLTYFQNEAQLEKSRLLSDRFSAERPKGSFSTLEIQRTEQGDSAMYLCASSLGVGGGRETQYFGPGTRLLVL.

V and J are TRBV28 and TRBJ1-1, with D perhaps TRBD1 (6 bases). Germline V lookup: CDR1 MDHEN, CDR2 SYDVKM. Trimming pared 7 bases from V and 5 bases from J, leaving 17 bases between. The CDR3 is 14 amino acids. The CDR3 loop reads CASKGGVPRTEAFF. Here the CDR3 DNA reads TGTGCCAGCAAAGGGGGGGTGCCTAGGACTGAAGCTTTCTTT.

The chain joins TRBV7-3 to TRBJ2-1; the match to TRBD2 covers 8 bases. Germline V gene data show CDR1 as SGHTA and CDR2 as FQGTGA. The CDR3 has 16 residues. V trimming: 4 bases; J trimming: 0 bases; junction bases outside the gene matches: 5. The CDR3 region has the DNA TGTGCCAGCAGCTCCCAAGCGGGAGTCTCCTACAATGAGCAGTTCTTC. Protein: CASSSQAGVSYNEQFF.

This clonotype was seen only a few times. V gene TRBV7-8 combines with J gene TRBJ2-3; D is perhaps TRBD2 (6 bases). Germline V gene sequence: CDR1 SGHVS, CDR2 FQNEAQ. This CDR3 region has 16 residues. Trimming pared 5 bases from V and 5 bases from J, leaving 20 bases between. The CDR3 is CASSPSGPQAVDTQYF. The CDR3 bases are TGTGCCAGCAGCCCCAGCGGGCCTCAAGCGGTAGATACGCAGTATTTT. The whole variable domain, remainder taken from reference TRBV7-8 and TRBJ2-3, is GAGVSQSPRYKVAKRGQDVALRCDPISGHVSLFWYQQALGQGPEFLTYFQNEAQLDKSGLPSDRFFAERPEGSVSTLKIQRTQQEDSAVYLCASSPSGPQAVDTQYFGPGTRLTVL.

Sample share makes this clonotype large. This sequence joins TRBV6-1 and TRBJ1-1; a weak D match, TRBD1 (5 bases). Germline V gene data show CDR1 as MNHNS and CDR2 as SASEGT. The CDR3 totals 14 residues. Trimming removed 4 bases at V and 7 bases at J, with 16 bases between. CDR3 sequence reads: CASSGRGRVLEAFF. Written as DNA, the CDR3 is TGTGCCAGCAGTGGGAGGGGACGGGTCCTTGAAGCTTTCTTT.

This clonotype is medium-sized by share. The chain uses TRBV28 and TRBJ2-7; 7 bases agree with TRBD2. With V trimmed by 5 bases and J by 2 bases, 9 bases remained unmatched. The CDR3 totals 15 residues. Germline V gene sequence: CDR1 MDHEN, CDR2 SYDVKM. The CDR3 spells CASSNYRLATYEQYF. The CDR3 DNA reads TGTGCCAGCAGTAACTATAGACTAGCCACCTACGAGCAGTACTTC.

V usage is TRBV5-5 and J usage is TRBJ1-2; 11 bases match TRBD1. After removal of 7 bases from V and 7 bases from J, the junction contained 15 bases not matched to a gene. CDR1 SGHKS and CDR2 YYEKEE come from the germline V gene (reference sequence). The CDR3 extends over 16 amino acids. The CDR3 loop is CASVSPRDRGAGGYTF. In nucleotides, the CDR3 is TGTGCCAGCGTCTCCCCGAGGGACAGGGGGGCTGGTGGCTACACCTTC.